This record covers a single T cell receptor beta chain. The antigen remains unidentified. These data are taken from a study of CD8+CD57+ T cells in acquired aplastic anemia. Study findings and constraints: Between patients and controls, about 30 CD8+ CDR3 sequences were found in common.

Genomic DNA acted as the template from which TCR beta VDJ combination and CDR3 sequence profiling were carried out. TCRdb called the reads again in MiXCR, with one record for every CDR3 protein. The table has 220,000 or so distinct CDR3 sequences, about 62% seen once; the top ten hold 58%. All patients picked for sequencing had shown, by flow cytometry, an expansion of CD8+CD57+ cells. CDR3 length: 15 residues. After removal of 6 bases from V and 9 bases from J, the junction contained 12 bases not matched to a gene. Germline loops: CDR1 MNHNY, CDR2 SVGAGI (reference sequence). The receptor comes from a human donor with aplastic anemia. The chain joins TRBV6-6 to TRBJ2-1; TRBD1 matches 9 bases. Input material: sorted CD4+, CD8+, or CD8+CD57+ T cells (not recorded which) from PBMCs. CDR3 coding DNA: TGTGCCAGCAGCCTAAGGGGACAGGGCTTTCTTGAGCAGTTCTTC. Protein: CASSLRGQGFLEQFF.